Listed below are T cell receptor beta chains from one sample, sequenced in a study of T cell responses to AZD1222 COVID-19 vaccine. TCRdb keeps only in-frame clones here, not all; method: immunoSEQ multiplex PCR. The sample consists of fewer than 120,000 clones, roughly 89% of them appearing once. This specimen consisted of peripheral blood, obtained 28 days after the second AZD1222 dose. The source is an adult who received the AZD1222 COVID-19 vaccine. The CDR3 runs from the conserved cysteine through the conserved F or W. A D gene is named only where the DNA matches it firmly. Size is omitted from some rows. Given values are once, few, many or a class for expanded clones.

J: TRBJ2-7
size: few
D: -
V: TRBV7-2
DNA: TGTGCCAGCAGCTCCAGCTCCTACGAGCAGTACTTC
CDR3: CASSSSSYEQYF

J: TRBJ1-1
size: -
D: TRBD1
V: TRBV11-2
DNA: TGTGCCAGCAGCCCGCCGGACAGGGGGCTGGCTTTCTTT
CDR3: CASSPPDRGLAFF

J: TRBJ2-6
size: -
D: -
V: TRBV20-1
DNA: TGCAGTGCTAGTCCCGTAGACTCTGGGGCCAACGTCCTGACTTTC
CDR3: CSASPVDSGANVLTF

J: TRBJ1-2
size: -
D: TRBD1
V: TRBV30
DNA: TGTGCCTGGAGTCCCGGACAGGGTGGCTACACCTTC
CDR3: CAWSPGQGGYTF

J: TRBJ2-7
size: -
D: TRBD1
V: TRBV7-9
DNA: TGTGCCAGCAGCCCGACAGGGGAGTACTACGAGCAGTACTTC
CDR3: CASSPTGEYYEQYF

J: TRBJ2-3
size: -
D: -
V: TRBV5-1
DNA: TGCGCCAGCAAACCTGGACAGACCACAGATACGCAGTATTTT
CDR3: CASKPGQTTDTQYF

J: TRBJ1-5
size: -
D: -
V: TRBV2
DNA: TGTGCCAGCAGTGAATATGGCAGGGAACAGCCCCAGCATTTT
CDR3: CASSEYGREQPQHF

J: TRBJ1-3
size: -
D: -
V: TRBV15
DNA: TGTGCCACCAGCAGATGGAATAGGGTGGCGGACACCATATATTTT
CDR3: CATSRWNRVADTIYF

J: TRBJ1-6
size: -
D: -
V: TRBV9
DNA: TGTGCCAGCAGCCCAGCCTATAATTCACCCCTCCACTTT
CDR3: CASSPAYNSPLHF

J: TRBJ1-2
size: -
D: -
V: TRBV14
DNA: TGTGCCAGCAGCGGGGGGGGAAACTATGGCTACACCTTC
CDR3: CASSGGGNYGYTF

J: TRBJ2-7
size: once
D: -
V: TRBV29-1
DNA: TGCAGCGTTGTTGAACCCTACGAGCAGTACTTC
CDR3: CSVVEPYEQYF

J: TRBJ1-1
size: -
D: TRBD1
V: TRBV7-3
DNA: TGTGCCAGCAGCCAGACAGGGGTCGACACTGAAGCTTTCTTT
CDR3: CASSQTGVDTEAFF

J: TRBJ2-2
size: -
D: TRBD1
V: TRBV3-1/TRBV3-2
DNA: TGTGCCAGCAGCCCGGGGACAGGGGGAAGTTCAATCATCCACACCGGGGAGCTGTTTTTT
CDR3: CASSPGTGGSSIIHTGELFF

J: TRBJ1-1
size: once
D: -
V: TRBV5-1
DNA: TGCGCCAGCAGGGTAGGGACAAGGGTCCTCATGAACACTGAAGCTTTCTTT
CDR3: CASRVGTRVLMNTEAFF

J: TRBJ1-5
size: -
D: TRBD1
V: TRBV5-1
DNA: TGCGCCAGCAGCTTTGGGACAGGCGGGATCAATCAGCCCCAGCATTTT
CDR3: CASSFGTGGINQPQHF

J: TRBJ1-5
size: -
D: -
V: TRBV4-2
DNA: TGTGCCAGCAGCCAAGTAGGTTGGGACCTTGATCAGCCCCAGCATTTT
CDR3: CASSQVGWDLDQPQHF

J: TRBJ1-1
size: -
D: -
V: TRBV18
DNA: TGTGCCAGCTCACAGGGGGGCCGAAACACTGAAGCTTTCTTT
CDR3: CASSQGGRNTEAFF

J: TRBJ1-1
size: -
D: TRBD1
V: TRBV6-5
DNA: TGTGCCAGCAGTTACGGAGACAGGGTTACTGAAGCTTTCTTT
CDR3: CASSYGDRVTEAFF

J: TRBJ2-3
size: -
D: -
V: TRBV3-1/TRBV3-2
DNA: TGTGCCAGCAGCCAAGACAAAAATACGCAGTATTTT
CDR3: CASSQDKNTQYF

J: TRBJ1-3
size: -
D: TRBD1
V: TRBV7-4
DNA: TGTGCCAGCAGCCCCCGCAACCGGGACAGGGGTTTTGGAAACACCATATATTTT
CDR3: CASSPRNRDRGFGNTIYF

J: TRBJ2-5
size: -
D: -
V: TRBV21-1
DNA: TGTGCCAGCAGCCAAGGGGACAACCAAGAGACCCAGTACTTC
CDR3: CASSQGDNQETQYF

J: TRBJ1-4
size: -
D: TRBD1
V: TRBV7-9
DNA: TGTGCCAGCAGCGCCTGGGACAGGGGCAATGAAAAACTGTTTTTT
CDR3: CASSAWDRGNEKLFF

J: TRBJ2-1
size: -
D: TRBD2
V: TRBV11-2
DNA: TGTGCCAGCAGCCAAAGCGGGGGGGCCTTCAATGAGCAGTTCTTC
CDR3: CASSQSGGAFNEQFF

J: TRBJ2-7
size: -
D: -
V: TRBV11-1
DNA: TGTGCCAGCAGCCGGGCAAGGGACTACGAGCAGTACTTC
CDR3: CASSRARDYEQYF

J: TRBJ1-5
size: -
D: -
V: TRBV24-1
DNA: TGTGCCACATGTGGGGGCCCCTATCAGCCCCAGCATTTT
CDR3: CATCGGPYQPQHF

J: TRBJ2-7
size: -
D: -
V: TRBV11-2
DNA: TGTGCCAGCAGCGCGAGCAGGGCCGGCGAGCAGTACTTC
CDR3: CASSASRAGEQYF

J: TRBJ1-4
size: once
D: -
V: TRBV24-1
DNA: TGTGCCACCAGTGATTTGTACGGAAAACTGTTTTTT
CDR3: CATSDLYGKLFF

J: TRBJ1-2
size: -
D: -
V: TRBV2
DNA: TGTGCCAGCAGTGAACTGGGCACCTATGGCTACACCTTC
CDR3: CASSELGTYGYTF

J: TRBJ1-4
size: -
D: -
V: TRBV7-9
DNA: TGTGCCAGCGCTATCTTGGCAGGGAGTGAAAAACTGTTTTTT
CDR3: CASAILAGSEKLFF

J: TRBJ2-7
size: -
D: -
V: TRBV7-2
DNA: TGTGCCAGCGGCGACTACTCCTACGAGCAGTACTTC
CDR3: CASGDYSYEQYF

J: TRBJ1-2
size: -
D: TRBD1
V: TRBV28
DNA: TGTGCCAGCAGTGGTCCACAGGGGGACTATGGCTACACCTTC
CDR3: CASSGPQGDYGYTF

J: TRBJ1-5
size: -
D: -
V: TRBV30
DNA: TGTGCCTGGCACTCGGGGATTAGCAATCAGCCCCAGCATTTT
CDR3: CAWHSGISNQPQHF

J: TRBJ1-5
size: -
D: -
V: TRBV7-8
DNA: TGTGCCAGCAGCTTAGCGTGGCAGGGGTACAATCAGCCCCAGCATTTT
CDR3: CASSLAWQGYNQPQHF

J: TRBJ2-1
size: -
D: -
V: TRBV6-5
DNA: TGTGCCAGCAGACAAAACATATTCGATGAGCAGTTCTTC
CDR3: CASRQNIFDEQFF

J: TRBJ1-2
size: -
D: -
V: TRBV11-2
DNA: TGTGCCAGCAGCTTAGATCTCAGGGTTTATGGCTACACCTTC
CDR3: CASSLDLRVYGYTF

J: TRBJ2-3
size: -
D: TRBD2
V: TRBV7-2
DNA: TGTGCCAGCAGCCCGTGGGGGGGGGTCGGAGATACGCAGTATTTT
CDR3: CASSPWGGVGDTQYF

J: TRBJ2-3
size: -
D: -
V: TRBV15
DNA: TGTGCCACCACGGCTAGATTAAACACAGATACGCAGTATTTT
CDR3: CATTARLNTDTQYF

J: TRBJ2-1
size: -
D: -
V: TRBV6-2/TRBV6-3
DNA: TGTGCCAGCAGTCCAAGGGGATTGATTTCCTACAATGAGCAGTTCTTC
CDR3: CASSPRGLISYNEQFF

J: TRBJ2-5
size: -
D: -
V: TRBV6-2/TRBV6-3
DNA: TGTGCCAGCAGCAACCAGGGCCCAGGGACCCAGTACTTC
CDR3: CASSNQGPGTQYF

J: TRBJ2-2
size: -
D: TRBD1
V: TRBV7-9
DNA: TGTGCCAGCGGACAGGACTTTACCGGGGAGCTGTTTTTT
CDR3: CASGQDFTGELFF

J: TRBJ1-2
size: -
D: -
V: TRBV18
DNA: TGTGCCAGCTCACCACCGTGGGGGCTCGGTGGCTACACCTTC
CDR3: CASSPPWGLGGYTF

J: TRBJ1-6
size: -
D: -
V: TRBV10-2
DNA: TGCGCCAGCAGTGAGGAGTTTTCACCCCTCCACTTT
CDR3: CASSEEFSPLHF

J: TRBJ1-4
size: -
D: -
V: TRBV19
DNA: TGTGCCATATCACGGGGAACTAATGAAAAACTGTTTTTT
CDR3: CAISRGTNEKLFF

J: TRBJ2-3
size: -
D: -
V: TRBV2
DNA: TGTGCCAGCAGTGAAGCAATCCGGGGGACCGGCACAGATACGCAGTATTTT
CDR3: CASSEAIRGTGTDTQYF

J: TRBJ2-2
size: -
D: -
V: TRBV7-2
DNA: TGTGCCAGCAGCTTATTGGGGGCAGGGGCCGGGGAGCTGTTTTTT
CDR3: CASSLLGAGAGELFF

J: TRBJ1-5
size: -
D: TRBD1
V: TRBV28
DNA: TGTGCCAGCAGTTTATATGGACAGGGGGCGTATCAGCCCCAGCATTTT
CDR3: CASSLYGQGAYQPQHF

J: TRBJ2-7
size: -
D: TRBD1
V: TRBV3-1/TRBV3-2
DNA: TGTGCCAGCAGCTTCAGCAGGAGACGGGGACAGCTAAAGTACGAGCAGTACTTC
CDR3: CASSFSRRRGQLKYEQYF

J: TRBJ2-7
size: -
D: -
V: TRBV5-1
DNA: TGCGCCAGCAGCCCCGGCACCTACGAGCAGTACTTC
CDR3: CASSPGTYEQYF

J: TRBJ2-3
size: -
D: TRBD2
V: TRBV5-4
DNA: TGTGCCAGCAGCTTGGGTAGCGGGGGGGTCACAGATACGCAGTATTTT
CDR3: CASSLGSGGVTDTQYF

J: TRBJ2-1
size: -
D: TRBD2
V: TRBV5-1
DNA: TGCGCCAGCCAAGGGACTAGCGGGGGCCCTAGCTCCTACAATGAGCAGTTCTTC
CDR3: CASQGTSGGPSSYNEQFF